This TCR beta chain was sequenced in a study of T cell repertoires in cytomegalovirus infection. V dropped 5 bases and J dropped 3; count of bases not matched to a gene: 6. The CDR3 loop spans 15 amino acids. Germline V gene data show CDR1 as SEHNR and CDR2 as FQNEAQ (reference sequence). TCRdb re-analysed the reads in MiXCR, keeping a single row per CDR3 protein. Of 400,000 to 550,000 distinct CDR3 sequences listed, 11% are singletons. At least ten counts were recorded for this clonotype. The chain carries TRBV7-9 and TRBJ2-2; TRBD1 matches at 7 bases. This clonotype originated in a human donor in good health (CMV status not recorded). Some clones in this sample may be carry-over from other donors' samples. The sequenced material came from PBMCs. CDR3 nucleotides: TGTGCCAGCAGCCGTTTTGGACAGGACACCGGGGAGCTGTTTTTT. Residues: CASSRFGQDTGELFF.